This T cell receptor beta chain was retrieved from a study of cytotoxic CD8 clonotypes in ibrutinib-treated CLL. Study background: Productive templates per sample averaged almost 260,000; productive rearrangements, just under 95,000.

This clone was seen a single time. Its antigen is not identified. Approximately 2 micrograms of genomic DNA from cryopreserved PBMCs went into TCR beta libraries. Here immunoSEQ multiplex PCR was the method, and the copy in TCRdb shows in-frame clones only, minus some. The table has about 160,000 clones, 84% seen once. This CDR3 is 15 amino acids long. Germline assignment: CDR1 GTSNPN and CDR2 SVGIG (reference sequence). The ends were cut back, 5 bases at V and 7 bases at J, with 21 bases in the middle. Study findings and constraints: Baseline clonality, higher than in age-matched healthy donors, tracked circulating CD8+ T-cell counts. Public clonotypes were uncommon and contracted or stayed stable on treatment.

V usage is TRBV30 and J usage is TRBJ2-1, with D possibly matching TRBD2 (7 bases). Sequenced material: PBMCs, taken after 24 months of ibrutinib treatment. The TCR sequence derives from a human donor with chronic lymphocytic leukemia. The CDR3 reads CAWQGGGVANNEQFF. The CDR3 nucleotides are TGTGCCTGGCAAGGGGGGGGAGTCGCAAATAATGAGCAGTTCTTC.